Reported below is one TCR beta chain. Its antigen has not been determined. Base qualities were left out, and no much larger clone turns up one base away. The data originate from a study of T cells in Graves' hyperthyroidism and ophthalmopathy (dated by TCRdb to about 2019). With respect to the entire study: Peripheral blood was sampled at the time of initial diagnosis, prior to any treatment. An independent validation cohort of under 20 hyperthyroidism patients and approximately 16 patients who later progressed to ophthalmopathy tested prospective prediction of ophthalmopathy. The 75 to 100 discovery patients were randomly divided into training and test sets at a 7:3 ratio. In addition, the study compared T-cell repertoires in thyroid tissue and in blood from roughly six Graves' hyperthyroidism patients. After sampling, hyperthyroidism patients received methimazole starting at 30 mg daily, and ophthalmopathy patients received high-dose intravenous methylprednisolone. According to the paper, TCR Vbeta CDR3 sequencing was carried out on 135 peripheral blood samples, which came from 40 to 45 ophthalmopathy, about 75 hyperthyroidism and roughly 17 progressor patients. To identify TCR V-J signatures that set the groups apart, the researchers used a discovery cohort of more than 95 patients, made up of roughly 45 with Graves' ophthalmopathy and 57 with stable Graves' hyperthyroidism. Findings and caveats that apply to the study as a whole: Most expanded thyroid clonotypes (frequency above 0.001) were also found in blood, which suggests that blood repertoires may mirror thyroid immune responses. In validation, the model predicted progression to ophthalmopathy a median of about 6 months before onset, with about 70% sensitivity and roughly 72% specificity. No statistical method was used to fix the sample size in advance, and group allocation was not hidden from the investigators. A 13 V-J signature model separated ophthalmopathy from stable hyperthyroidism, with nearly 90% sensitivity and about 81% specificity in cross-validation and 80%/75% in testing.

Moderately to severely active disease, a Clinical Activity Score of at least 3, a NOSPECS grade of at least 4, and a duration under 3 months were present in ophthalmopathy patients. The study excluded patients with uncontrolled infections, other autoimmune diseases, pregnancy or lactation. Clinical symptoms, serum thyroxine and TRAb, thyroid ultrasound, and orbital computed tomography formed the basis for the diagnoses. PBMCs were isolated from about 9.2 ml of fresh peripheral blood by Ficoll-Paque density gradient centrifugation. Trizol reagent was used to extract total RNA, and RNA quality was then checked on an Agilent 2100 Bioanalyzer. TCR beta CDR3 regions were amplified from RNA transcripts. The TCR CDR3 was subjected to a first round of RT-PCR using the HTBI primer set and the Qiagen OneStep RT-PCR kit. The libraries were constructed in a second round of multiplex PCR and then size-selected and purified. The libraries were sequenced on an Illumina HiSeq2000 using paired-end 100 bp reads. The paper's data handling went like this. SOAPnuke was used to process the raw data, removing reads that contained adapters or uncalled bases, had a mean Phred below 15, or lacked an exact match to the constant primer or identifier. High-quality paired reads were merged using COPE v1.2.5, and each unique nucleotide sequence was defined as a clonotype. MiTCR v1.1 was used to align the clonotypes against IMGT TRBV, TRBD and TRBJ reference segments. Analysis was restricted to V-J combinations with a frequency above 0.0001, which covered about 99% of repertoires. A TCS score was defined as the ratio of F50 (clonal expansion) to E x V (chaos), with BLOSUM62-based TCRdist applied between CDR3 peptides within each V-J. Welch's t-statistics and random forest reduced roughly 500 V-J features to roughly 13, which were used in a naive Bayes classifier (R e1071). The public reads were quality trimmed at Q25 with fastp and then assembled into clones with MiXCR by TCRdb, keeping productive beta chains. Entries that share a CDR3 protein sequence are merged under the most common genes and DNA. The V and J calls were not made by the authors but by TCRdb's processing. Here the sample has over 250,000 distinct CDR3 sequences; approximately 15% occur a single time. Of the sample, 30% to 35% is held by the ten largest clones.

In the germline V gene (reference sequence), CDR1 corresponds to MNHEY and CDR2 to SMNVEV. V lost 1 base and J lost 6 bases; the stretch between them is 9 bases long. The CDR3 covers 13 residues, taking in both the cysteine and the phenylalanine. Of the read, only the CDR3 DNA is kept; its 39 bases are in frame from base 1. This clonotype originated in a woman between 40 and 55 years old with Graves' ophthalmopathy. The specimen sequenced was blood. This sequence uses TRBV27 and TRBJ1-2, with the D gene call left open. The CDR3 is CASSLLNNHGYTF. Read as DNA, the sequence is TGTGCCAGCAGTTTATTAAATAATCATGGCTACACCTTC.